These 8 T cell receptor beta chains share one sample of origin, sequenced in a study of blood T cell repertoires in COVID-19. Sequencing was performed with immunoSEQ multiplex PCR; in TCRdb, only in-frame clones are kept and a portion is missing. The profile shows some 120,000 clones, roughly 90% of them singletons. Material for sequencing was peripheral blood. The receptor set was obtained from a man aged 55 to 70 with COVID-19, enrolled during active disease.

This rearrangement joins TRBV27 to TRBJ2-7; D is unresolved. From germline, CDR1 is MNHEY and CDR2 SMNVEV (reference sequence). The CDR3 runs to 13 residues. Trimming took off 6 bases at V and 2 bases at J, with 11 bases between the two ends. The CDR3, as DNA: TGTGCCAGCAGCCCCAGCGAGGCCTACGAGCAGTACTTC. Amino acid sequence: CASSPSEAYEQYF.

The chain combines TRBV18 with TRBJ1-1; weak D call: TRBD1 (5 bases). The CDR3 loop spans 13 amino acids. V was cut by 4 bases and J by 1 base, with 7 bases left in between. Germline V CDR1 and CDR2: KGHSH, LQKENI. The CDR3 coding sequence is TGTGCCAGCTCACGTGGACAGAACACTGAAGCTTTCTTT. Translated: CASSRGQNTEAFF.

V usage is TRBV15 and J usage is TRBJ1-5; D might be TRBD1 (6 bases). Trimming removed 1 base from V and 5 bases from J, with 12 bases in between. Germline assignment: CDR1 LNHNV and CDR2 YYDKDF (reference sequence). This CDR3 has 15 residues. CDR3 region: CATSRGTDRYQPQHF. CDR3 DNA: TGTGCCACCAGCAGAGGTACGGACAGATATCAGCCCCAGCATTTT.

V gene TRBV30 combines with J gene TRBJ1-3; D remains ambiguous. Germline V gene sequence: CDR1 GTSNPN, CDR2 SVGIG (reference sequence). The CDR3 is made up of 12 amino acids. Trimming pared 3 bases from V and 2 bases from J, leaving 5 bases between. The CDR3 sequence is CAWRTTGNTIYF. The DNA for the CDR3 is TGTGCCTGGAGGACAACTGGAAACACCATATATTTT.

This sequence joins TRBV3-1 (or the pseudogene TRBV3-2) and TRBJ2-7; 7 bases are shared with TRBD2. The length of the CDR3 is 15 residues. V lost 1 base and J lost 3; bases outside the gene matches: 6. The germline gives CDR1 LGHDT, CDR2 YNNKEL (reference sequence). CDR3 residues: CASSQGGGRFYEQYF. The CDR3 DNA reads TGTGCCAGCAGCCAAGGGGGAGGGAGGTTCTACGAGCAGTACTTC.

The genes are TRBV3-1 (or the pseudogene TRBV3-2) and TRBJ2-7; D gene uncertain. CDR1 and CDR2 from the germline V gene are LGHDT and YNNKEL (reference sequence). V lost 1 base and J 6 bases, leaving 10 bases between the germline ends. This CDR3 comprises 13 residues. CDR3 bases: TGTGCCAGCAGCCAAGGAAGCAAGCCCGAGCAGTACTTC. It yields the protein CASSQGSKPEQYF.

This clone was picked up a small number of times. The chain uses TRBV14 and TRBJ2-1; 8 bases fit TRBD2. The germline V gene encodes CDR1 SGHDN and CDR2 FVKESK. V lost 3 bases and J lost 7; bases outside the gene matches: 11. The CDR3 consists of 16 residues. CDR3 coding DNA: TGTGCCAGCAGCCACCGAATACAGCGGGAGTTTAATGAGCAGTTCTTC. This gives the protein CASSHRIQREFNEQFF.

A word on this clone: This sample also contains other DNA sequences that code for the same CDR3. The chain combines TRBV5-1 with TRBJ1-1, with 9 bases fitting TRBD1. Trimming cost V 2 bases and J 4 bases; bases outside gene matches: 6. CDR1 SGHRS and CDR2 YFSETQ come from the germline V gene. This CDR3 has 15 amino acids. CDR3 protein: CASSLLQGAGTEAFF. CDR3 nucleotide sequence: TGCGCCAGCAGCTTACTACAGGGGGCGGGCACTGAAGCTTTCTTT.